This T cell receptor beta chain comes out of a study of blood T cells in healthy people across ages. Regarding the study as a whole: The donors' CMV status was not determined, possibly confounding changes in expanded clonotypes.

After removal of 5 bases from V and 1 base from J, the junction contained 6 bases not matched to a gene. Germline CDR1 and CDR2: SEHNR and FQNEAQ (reference sequence). The CDR3 totals 15 residues. A note on this clonotype: Its antigen remains unidentified.

A second PCR, run for about 7 to 11 cycles, used a sample-barcoded 5' primer plus a J-beta primer mix. Every molecule of cDNA carried a tag from a template-switch adaptor with 12 random nucleotides. CDR3-containing paired-end reads numbering at least 2.5 million came from each sample. TCRdb called the 5' RACE reads again in MiXCR, with one record for every CDR3 protein. The repertoire holds 700,000 or so distinct CDR3 sequences, with roughly two fifths as singletons. The source of this sequence is a man of 80 years or more in good health. The V and J genes are TRBV7-9 and TRBJ1-1; 8 positions agree with TRBD1. Sequencing was carried out using blood. The CDR3 coding sequence is TGTGCCAGCAGCGCAAGACAGGGGCGGAACACTGAAGCTTTCTTT. Translated, it gives CASSARQGRNTEAFF.